These 22 T cell receptor beta chains share one sample of origin, sequenced in a study of blood T cell repertoires in COVID-19. Data came from immunoSEQ multiplex PCR; TCRdb stores just in-frame clones and leaves some out. The sample has some 490,000 clones; 80% to 90% are singletons. Specimen: PBMCs or T cells enriched from blood (not recorded which). The source of these receptors is a woman aged 60-75 years who had recovered from COVID-19.

The chain carries TRBV5-1 and TRBJ2-5; D unresolved. V lost 0 bases to trimming and J lost 6 bases, with 9 bases between them. Per the germline V gene, CDR1 is SGHRS and CDR2 is YFSETQ. This CDR3 comprises 13 residues. CDR3 sequence: CASSLEPSKTQYF. CDR3 nucleotides: TGCGCCAGCAGCTTGGAGCCTTCGAAGACCCAGTACTTC.

The V call is TRBV5-5, the J call TRBJ1-1; the match to TRBD1 covers 9 bases. V lost 0 bases and J lost 10; bases outside the gene matches: 7. The V gene's germline CDR1 is SGHKS and CDR2 YYEKEE (reference sequence). There are 14 residues in the CDR3. The CDR3 spells CASSLVGTGKIAFF. The CDR3 DNA is TGTGCCAGCAGCTTGGTCGGGACAGGGAAGATAGCTTTCTTT.

The chain has TRBV5-1 and TRBJ1-1, with 11 bases identical to TRBD1. Germline loops: CDR1 SGHRS, CDR2 YFSETQ. This CDR3 region has 18 residues. The V gene end was trimmed by 1 base and the J gene end by 0 bases; junction bases not matched to a gene: 8. The CDR3 here is CASSLRGQGEALNTEAFF. The CDR3 DNA reads as TGCGCCAGCAGCTTGCGGGGACAGGGGGAGGCCTTGAACACTGAAGCTTTCTTT.

V is TRBV2 and J is TRBJ1-2; 9 nucleotides line up with TRBD1. The CDR3 contains 18 residues. V dropped 6 bases and J dropped 5; count of bases not matched to a gene: 19. Germline loops: CDR1 SNHLY, CDR2 FYNNEI. In DNA, the CDR3 is TGTGCCAGCAGAGTTAACCGGGACAGGGAGAACCAGGGATATGGCTACACCTTC. This codes for CASRVNRDRENQGYGYTF.

The gene calls are TRBV19 and TRBJ2-1; 10 bases are shared with TRBD1. The V and J ends lost 7 bases and 7 bases, in that order; junction bases with no gene match: 7. From germline, CDR1 is LNHDA and CDR2 SQIVND (reference sequence). The CDR3 extends over 14 amino acids. The CDR3 loop reads CASTPTGGWNEQFF. DNA for the CDR3: TGTGCCAGTACCCCGACAGGGGGCTGGAATGAGCAGTTCTTC.

V gene TRBV6-6 combines with J gene TRBJ2-7, with D tentatively TRBD1 (6 bases). CDR1 MNHNY and CDR2 SVGAGI come from the germline V gene (reference sequence). Trimming left V 7 bases short and J 1 base short, with 11 bases between. The CDR3 sequence is 13 residues long. The CDR3 here is CASTRTVSYEQYF. The CDR3 nucleotides are TGTGCCAGCACACGGACAGTATCCTACGAGCAGTACTTC.

In nucleotides, the CDR3 is TGCGCCAGCAGTGAGCGGGGACTAGCGGGGAGGAATGAGCAGTTCTTC. Translating it yields CASSERGLAGRNEQFF. This chain links TRBV10-1 with TRBJ2-1; 13 bases match TRBD2. V lost 2 bases, J lost 7 bases, and 5 bases stayed unmatched. The CDR3 covers 16 residues. Germline CDR1 is WNHNN and CDR2 is SYGVQD (reference sequence).

This clone was found once. The gene calls are TRBV9 and TRBJ2-1; 14 bases line up with TRBD2. The germline gives CDR1 SGDLS, CDR2 YYNGEE. The trim removed 3 bases at V and 8 bases at J, leaving 16 bases unmatched. The CDR3 has 19 residues. CDR3 nucleotide sequence: TGTGCCAGCAGCGGAGCCCCCAGACTAGCGGGGGGGCCGGGCGATGAGCAGTTCTTC. Amino acid sequence: CASSGAPRLAGGPGDEQFF.

The chain has TRBV9 and TRBJ1-2; 10 bases fit TRBD1. Trimming at V came to 3 bases and at J to 8 bases, leaving 7 bases not matched to a gene. CDR1 is SGDLS and CDR2 is YYNGEE in the germline V gene. The CDR3 contains 14 residues. This CDR3 is CASSGDRGPIGYTF. The CDR3 nucleotides read TGTGCCAGCAGCGGGGACAGGGGTCCGATAGGCTACACCTTC. Full variable domain (remainder filled in from reference TRBV9 and TRBJ1-2): DSGVTQTPKHLITATGQRVTLRCSPRSGDLSVYWYQQSLDQGLQFLIQYYNGEERAKGNILERFSAQQFPDLHSELNLSSLELGDSALYFCASSGDRGPIGYTFGSGTRLTVV.

Only one count was recorded for this clone. The chain employs TRBV19 and TRBJ1-5, with TRBD1 matching over 8 bases. From germline, CDR1 is LNHDA and CDR2 SQIVND (reference sequence). Trimming at V came to 5 bases and at J to 0 bases, leaving 9 bases not matched to a gene. CDR3 size: 17 residues. In DNA, the CDR3 is TGTGCCAGTAGTTCCTGGACAGGGCGTTATAGCAATCAGCCCCAGCATTTT. Encoded protein: CASSSWTGRYSNQPQHF.

The chain has TRBV6-6 and TRBJ1-1, with D possibly matching TRBD1 (6 bases). Trimming stripped 4 bases from V and 1 base from J, with 16 bases between. The germline V gene has CDR1 MNHNY and CDR2 SVGAGI (reference sequence). This CDR3 region has 16 residues. Here the CDR3 reads CASSSGRGEENTEAFF. The CDR3 DNA reads as TGTGCCAGCAGTTCAGGGAGGGGGGAGGAGAACACTGAAGCTTTCTTT.

The genes are TRBV18 and TRBJ2-1, with TRBD2 matching over 10 bases. Germline-derived CDR1 and CDR2 are KGHSH and LQKENI. Losses at the gene ends were 0 bases for V and 3 bases for J; bases not matched to a gene: 11. The CDR3 runs to 19 residues. DNA of the CDR3: TGTGCCAGCTCACCACCGGGTAGTCCTAGCGGGGGCTACTACAATGAGCAGTTCTTC. Its protein product is CASSPPGSPSGGYYNEQFF.

The gene calls are TRBV28 and TRBJ1-5; D remains ambiguous. Germline values: CDR1 MDHEN, CDR2 SYDVKM. The CDR3 contains 15 residues. Trimming removed 5 bases from V and 4 bases from J, with 15 bases in between. The CDR3 spells CASSLAGVGNQPQHF. The CDR3, as DNA: TGTGCCAGCAGTCTCGCCGGGGTCGGGAATCAGCCCCAGCATTTT.

V gene TRBV11-2 combines with J gene TRBJ1-3, with TRBD1 matching over 8 bases. This CDR3 spans 18 amino acids. Germline V gene lookup returns CDR1 SGHAT and CDR2 FQNNGV. Germline trimming cut 1 base from V and 0 bases from J; bases unmatched to any gene: 8. CDR3 nucleotides: TGTGCCAGCAGCTTAGCTTTGACAGGGGATACCTCTGGAAACACCATATATTTT. Its protein is CASSLALTGDTSGNTIYF.

V usage is TRBV10-3 and J usage is TRBJ1-2; 10 bases fit TRBD1. The CDR3 is 13 amino acids. Germline CDR1 and CDR2: ENHRY and SYGVKD. After removal of 7 bases from V and 6 bases from J, the junction contained 5 bases not matched to a gene. The DNA of the CDR3 is TGTGCCATCAACCGGGACAGGGGTAATGGCTACACCTTC. The encoded protein is CAINRDRGNGYTF.

The V call is TRBV5-1, the J call TRBJ1-5, with D possibly TRBD1 on 6 matching bases. Trimming took off 4 bases at V and 4 bases at J, with 33 bases between the two ends. This CDR3 spans 21 amino acids. CDR1 is SGHRS, CDR2 YFSETQ, per germline. CDR3 in DNA: TGCGCCAGCAGCGTTGGGTGCCTATTCAGGGGAGCAAGTAGAGAGAATCAGCCCCAGCATTTT. Its protein product is CASSVGCLFRGASRENQPQHF.

In this sample, this clone turned up many times. The CDR3, as DNA: TGTGCCAGCTCACCAGAACGGGACAGGCATTATCAGCCCCAGCATTTT. As protein: CASSPERDRHYQPQHF. The genes are TRBV18 and TRBJ1-5; TRBD1 matches at 8 bases. J gave up 5 bases and V 2 bases, and 8 bases lay outside the gene matches. The germline V gene has CDR1 KGHSH and CDR2 LQKENI. There are 16 residues in the CDR3.

Comment on this clone: The same CDR3 can be traced to other DNA sequences in this sample. This sequence joins TRBV24-1 and TRBJ1-2, with TRBD1 matching over 7 bases. The CDR3 sequence is 13 residues long. Germline lookup yields CDR1 KGHDR and CDR2 SFDVKD. J gave up 4 bases and V 3 bases, and 1 base lay outside the gene matches. This CDR3 is CATSDRDSYGYTF. The DNA of the CDR3 is TGTGCCACCAGTGATCGGGACAGCTATGGCTACACCTTC.

The chain is built from TRBV5-8 and TRBJ2-1, with 7 bases aligning to TRBD2. The V gene end was trimmed by 3 bases and the J gene end by 0 bases; junction bases not matched to a gene: 3. The CDR3 sequence is 15 residues long. Per the germline V gene, CDR1 is SGHTS and CDR2 is YDEGEE. CDR3 coding DNA: TGTGCCAGCAGCTCAGCGGGGAGCTCCTACAATGAGCAGTTCTTC. Protein product: CASSSAGSSYNEQFF. The variable domain in full, with the rest retrieved from reference TRBV5-8 and TRBJ2-1, is EAGVTQSPTHLIKTRGQQATLRCSPISGHTSVYWYQQALGLGLQFLLWYDEGEERNRGNFPPRFSGRQFPNYSSELNVNALELEDSALYLCASSSAGSSYNEQFFGPGTRLTVL.

V and J are TRBV4-2 and TRBJ1-1, with D perhaps TRBD1 (5 bases). V was clipped by 1 base and J by 1 base, with 7 bases between them. Germline values: CDR1 LGHNA, CDR2 YNFKEQ. The CDR3 is 14 amino acids. The CDR3 coding sequence is TGTGCCAGCAGCCAAGTAGGGGAGAACACTGAAGCTTTCTTT. This encodes CASSQVGENTEAFF.

J is TRBJ1-3 and V is TRBV7-2, with 9 bases lining up with TRBD1. Trimming took 1 base from V and 5 from J; bases not matched to a gene: 6. CDR1 and CDR2 from the germline V gene are SGHTA and FQGNSA. This CDR3 has 16 amino acids. Here the CDR3 DNA reads TGTGCCAGCAGCTTAGTGGGACAGGGCCTAAGAAACACCATATATTTT. This codes for CASSLVGQGLRNTIYF.

The count of this clone is one. This chain uses TRBV2 with TRBJ2-2; the match to TRBD1 covers 8 bases. Looked up from germline, CDR1 is SNHLY and CDR2 is FYNNEI. CDR3 length equals 15 residues. J gave up 0 bases and V 6 bases, and 3 bases lay outside the gene matches. The DNA for the CDR3 is TGTGCCAGCAGAGAACAGGGGGCGAACACCGGGGAGCTGTTTTTT. This sequence encodes CASREQGANTGELFF.